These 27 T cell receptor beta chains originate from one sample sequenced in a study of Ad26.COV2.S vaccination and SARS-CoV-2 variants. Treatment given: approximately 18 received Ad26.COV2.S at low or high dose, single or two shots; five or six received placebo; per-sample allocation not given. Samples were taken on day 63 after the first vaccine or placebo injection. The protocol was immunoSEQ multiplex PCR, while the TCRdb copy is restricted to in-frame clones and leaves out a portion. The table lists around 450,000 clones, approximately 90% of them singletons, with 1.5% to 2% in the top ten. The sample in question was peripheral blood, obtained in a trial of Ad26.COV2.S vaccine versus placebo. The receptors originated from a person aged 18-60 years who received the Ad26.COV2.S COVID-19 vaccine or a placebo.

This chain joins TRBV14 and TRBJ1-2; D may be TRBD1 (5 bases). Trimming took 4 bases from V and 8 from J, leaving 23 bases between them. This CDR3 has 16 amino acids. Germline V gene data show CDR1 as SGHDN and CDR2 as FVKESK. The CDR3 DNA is TGTGCCAGCAGCCCGGATAACGCAGGGACGAGGCGAGGCTACACCTTC. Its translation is CASSPDNAGTRRGYTF.

The CDR3 DNA reads TGTGCCAGCAAGCTGGCATCGGGACAGAGCTCCTTAATCGCTGAAGCTTTCTTT. Residues: CASKLASGQSSLIAEAFF. The chain is built from TRBV19 and TRBJ1-1, with 7 bases identical to TRBD1. V shed 9 bases and J 6 bases; nucleotides not matched to a gene: 25. Germline assignment: CDR1 LNHDA and CDR2 SQIVND (reference sequence). This CDR3 comprises 18 residues.

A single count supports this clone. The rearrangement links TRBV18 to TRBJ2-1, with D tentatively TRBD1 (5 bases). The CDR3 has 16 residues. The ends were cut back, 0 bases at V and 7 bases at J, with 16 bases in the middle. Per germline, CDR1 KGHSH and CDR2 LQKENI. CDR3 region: CASSPPAGNVVNEQFF. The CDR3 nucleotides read TGTGCCAGCTCACCACCGGCAGGGAACGTAGTAAATGAGCAGTTCTTC. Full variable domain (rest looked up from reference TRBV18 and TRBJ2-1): NAGVMQNPRHLVRRRGQEARLRCSPMKGHSHVYWYRQLPEEGLKFMVYLQKENIIDESGMPKERFSAEFPKEGPSILRIQQVVRGDSAAYFCASSPPAGNVVNEQFFGPGTRLTVL.

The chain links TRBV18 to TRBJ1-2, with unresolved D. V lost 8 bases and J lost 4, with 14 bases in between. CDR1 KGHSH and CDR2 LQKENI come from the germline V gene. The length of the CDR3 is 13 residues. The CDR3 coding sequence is TGTGCCAGCCAACAAGTACTAGTCTATGGCTACACCTTC. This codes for CASQQVLVYGYTF.

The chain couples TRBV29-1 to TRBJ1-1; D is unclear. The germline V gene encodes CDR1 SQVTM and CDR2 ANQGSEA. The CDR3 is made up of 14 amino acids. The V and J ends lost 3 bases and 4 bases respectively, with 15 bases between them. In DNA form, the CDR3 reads TGCAGCGTTGAGAAACCCCTCGTGGGCACTGAAGCTTTCTTT. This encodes CSVEKPLVGTEAFF.

Here the CDR3 DNA reads TGTGCCAGCTCCGATCTGGGGGATCATCAGCCCCAGCATTTT. It specifies CASSDLGDHQPQHF. The chain uses TRBV18 and TRBJ1-5, with D possibly being TRBD1 (5 bases). The CDR3 runs 14 residues. CDR1 KGHSH and CDR2 LQKENI come from the germline V gene. Between the trimmed V and J ends, which lost 6 bases and 5 bases, there was a span of 14 bases.

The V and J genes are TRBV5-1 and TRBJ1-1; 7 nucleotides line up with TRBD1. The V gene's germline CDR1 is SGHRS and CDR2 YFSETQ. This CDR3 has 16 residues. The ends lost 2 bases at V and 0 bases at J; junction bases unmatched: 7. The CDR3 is CASSLQLDRVNTEAFF. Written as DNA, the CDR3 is TGCGCCAGCAGCTTACAACTAGACAGGGTGAACACTGAAGCTTTCTTT.

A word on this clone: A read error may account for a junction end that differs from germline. CDR3 DNA sequence: TGTGCTAGCAGCTCGAAGCGGGAGGGTAAAGAGACCCAGTACTTC. Protein product: CASSSKREGKETQYF. V is TRBV7-7 and J is TRBJ2-5, with 10 bases fitting TRBD2. CDR1 is SSHAT, CDR2 FNYEAQ, per germline (reference sequence). The CDR3 extends over 15 amino acids.

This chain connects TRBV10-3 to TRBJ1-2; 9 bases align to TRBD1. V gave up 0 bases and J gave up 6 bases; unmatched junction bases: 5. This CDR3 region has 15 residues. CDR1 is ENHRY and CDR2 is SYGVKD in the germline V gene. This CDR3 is CAISESGQGSDGYTF. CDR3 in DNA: TGTGCCATCAGTGAGTCGGGACAGGGTAGTGATGGCTACACCTTC.

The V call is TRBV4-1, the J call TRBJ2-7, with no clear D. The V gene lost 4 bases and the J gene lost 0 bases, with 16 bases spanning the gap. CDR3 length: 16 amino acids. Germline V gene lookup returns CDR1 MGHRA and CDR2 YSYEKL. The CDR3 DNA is TGCGCCAGCAGCCGAACGGCCCTATCTGTCTCCTACGAGCAGTACTTC. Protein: CASSRTALSVSYEQYF.

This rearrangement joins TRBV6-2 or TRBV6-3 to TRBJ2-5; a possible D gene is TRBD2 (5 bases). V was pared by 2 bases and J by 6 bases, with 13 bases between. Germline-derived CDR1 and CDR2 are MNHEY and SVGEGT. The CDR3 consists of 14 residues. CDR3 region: CASSYGLALQTQYF. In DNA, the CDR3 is TGTGCCAGCAGTTACGGGCTAGCCCTCCAGACCCAGTACTTC.

The CDR3 sequence: CASSLMTSVLQETQYF. CDR3 bases: TGTGCCAGCAGCTTAATGACTAGCGTTCTGCAAGAGACCCAGTACTTC. The chain joins TRBV7-2 to TRBJ2-5, with 8 nucleotides matching TRBD2. The CDR3 has 16 residues. CDR1 is SGHTA, CDR2 FQGNSA, per germline. V trimming: 2 bases; J trimming: 2 bases; junction bases outside the gene matches: 7.

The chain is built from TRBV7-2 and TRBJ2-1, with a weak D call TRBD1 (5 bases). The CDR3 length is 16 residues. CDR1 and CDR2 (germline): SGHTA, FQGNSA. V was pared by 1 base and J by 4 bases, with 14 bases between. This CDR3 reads CASSLVMGRLYNEQFF. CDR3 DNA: TGTGCCAGCAGCTTAGTCATGGGGCGGCTATACAATGAGCAGTTCTTC. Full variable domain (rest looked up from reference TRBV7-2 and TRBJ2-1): GAGVSQSPSNKVTEKGKDVELRCDPISGHTALYWYRQSLGQGLEFLIYFQGNSAPDKSGLPSDRFSAERTGGSVSTLTIQRTQQEDSAVYLCASSLVMGRLYNEQFFGPGTRLTVL.

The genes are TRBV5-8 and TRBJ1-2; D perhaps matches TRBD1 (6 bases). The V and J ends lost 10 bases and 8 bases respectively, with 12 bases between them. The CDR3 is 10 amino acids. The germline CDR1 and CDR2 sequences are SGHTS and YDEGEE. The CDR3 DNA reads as TGTGCCGAATCAGGGGTCGGCTACACCTTC. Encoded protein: CAESGVGYTF.

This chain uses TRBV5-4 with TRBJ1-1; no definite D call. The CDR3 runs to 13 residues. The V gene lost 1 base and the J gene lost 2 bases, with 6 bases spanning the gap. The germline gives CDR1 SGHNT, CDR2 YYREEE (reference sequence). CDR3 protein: CASSLLANTEAFF. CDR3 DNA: TGTGCCAGCAGCTTGTTGGCTAACACTGAAGCTTTCTTT. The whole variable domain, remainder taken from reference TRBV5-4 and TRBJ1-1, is ETGVTQSPTHLIKTRGQQVTLRCSSQSGHNTVSWYQQALGQGPQFIFQYYREEENGRGNFPPRFSGLQFPNYSSELNVNALELDDSALYLCASSLLANTEAFFGQGTRLTVV.

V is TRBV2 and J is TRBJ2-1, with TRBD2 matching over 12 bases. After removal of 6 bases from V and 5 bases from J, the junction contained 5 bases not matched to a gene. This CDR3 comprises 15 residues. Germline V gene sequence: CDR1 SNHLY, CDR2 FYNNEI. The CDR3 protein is CASRFGLAGNNEQFF. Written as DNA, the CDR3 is TGTGCCAGCAGGTTTGGACTAGCGGGGAACAATGAGCAGTTCTTC.

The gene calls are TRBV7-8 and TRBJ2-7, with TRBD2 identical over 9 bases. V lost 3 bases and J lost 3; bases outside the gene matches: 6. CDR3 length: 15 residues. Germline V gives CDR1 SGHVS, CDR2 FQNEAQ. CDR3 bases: TGTGCCAGCAGCTTCGGTCTAGCGGGGAACTACGAGCAGTACTTC. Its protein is CASSFGLAGNYEQYF.

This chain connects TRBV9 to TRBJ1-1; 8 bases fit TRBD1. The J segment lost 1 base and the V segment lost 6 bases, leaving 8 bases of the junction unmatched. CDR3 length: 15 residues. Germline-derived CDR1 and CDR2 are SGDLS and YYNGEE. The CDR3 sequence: CASNPGRGPNTEAFF. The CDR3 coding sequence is TGTGCCAGCAATCCGGGCAGGGGGCCGAACACTGAAGCTTTCTTT.

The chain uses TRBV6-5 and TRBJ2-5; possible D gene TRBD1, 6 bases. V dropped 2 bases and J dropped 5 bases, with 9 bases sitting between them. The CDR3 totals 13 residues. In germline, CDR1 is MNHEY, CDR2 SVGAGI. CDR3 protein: CASSYTGTETQYF. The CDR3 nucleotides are TGTGCCAGCAGTTACACAGGGACCGAGACCCAGTACTTC.

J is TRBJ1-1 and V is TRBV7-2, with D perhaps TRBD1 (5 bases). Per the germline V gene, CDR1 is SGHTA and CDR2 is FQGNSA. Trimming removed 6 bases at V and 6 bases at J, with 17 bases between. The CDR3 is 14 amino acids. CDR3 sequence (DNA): TGTGCCAGCAGGCAAGGGTGGGGCGCCCCTGAAGCTTTCTTT. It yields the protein CASRQGWGAPEAFF.

CDR3 sequence reads: CASSYSSATRDNEQFF. The CDR3 nucleotides read TGTGCCAGCAGTTACTCGTCTGCGACTAGAGACAATGAGCAGTTCTTC. The chain has TRBV6-5 and TRBJ2-1; TRBD2 might be the D (6 bases). This CDR3 region has 16 residues. The germline CDR1 and CDR2 sequences are MNHEY and SVGAGI. Trimming cost V 0 bases and J 5 bases, with 14 bases left between them.

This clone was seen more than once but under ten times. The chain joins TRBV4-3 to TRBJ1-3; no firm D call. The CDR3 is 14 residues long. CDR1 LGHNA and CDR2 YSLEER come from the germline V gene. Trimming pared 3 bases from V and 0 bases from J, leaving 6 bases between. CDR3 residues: CASSQRSSGNTIYF. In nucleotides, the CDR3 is TGCGCCAGCAGCCAGCGCAGCTCTGGAAACACCATATATTTT.

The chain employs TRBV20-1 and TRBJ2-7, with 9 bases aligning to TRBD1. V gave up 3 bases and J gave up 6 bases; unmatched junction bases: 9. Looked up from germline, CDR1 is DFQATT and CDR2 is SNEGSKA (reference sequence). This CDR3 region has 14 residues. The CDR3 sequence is CSASRPGQGTEQYF. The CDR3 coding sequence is TGCAGTGCTAGTCGTCCGGGACAGGGAACCGAGCAGTACTTC.

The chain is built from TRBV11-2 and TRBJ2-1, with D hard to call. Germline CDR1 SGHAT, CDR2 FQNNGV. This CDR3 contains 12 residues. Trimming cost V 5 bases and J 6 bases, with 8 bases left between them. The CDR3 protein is CASSLLGNEQFF. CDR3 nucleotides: TGTGCCAGCAGCCTGTTGGGCAATGAGCAGTTCTTC.

The CDR3 is CASSLGAGDEKLFF. The CDR3 DNA reads as TGCGCCAGCAGCTTGGGTGCGGGGGATGAAAAACTGTTTTTT. V usage is TRBV5-1 and J usage is TRBJ1-4, with a possible D match to TRBD1 (5 bases). CDR3 length: 14 residues. The ends were cut back, 0 bases at V and 6 bases at J, with 9 bases in the middle. Germline V gives CDR1 SGHRS, CDR2 YFSETQ. The full variable domain, completed using reference TRBV5-1 and TRBJ1-4, is KAGVTQTPRYLIKTRGQQVTLSCSPISGHRSVSWYQQTPGQGLQFLFEYFSETQRNKGNFPGRFSGRQFSNSRSEMNVSTLELGDSALYLCASSLGAGDEKLFFGSGTQLSVL.

As DNA, the CDR3 is TGTGCCAGCAGTTATACTAGCGGGGGGGCCTCTCGTGAGCAGTTCTTC. Its protein product is CASSYTSGGASREQFF. The chain carries TRBV6-5 and TRBJ2-1, with 13 bases matching TRBD2. The V segment lost 3 bases and the J segment 9 bases; nucleotides outside the gene matches: 8. There are 16 residues in the CDR3. Germline CDR1 and CDR2: MNHEY and SVGAGI.

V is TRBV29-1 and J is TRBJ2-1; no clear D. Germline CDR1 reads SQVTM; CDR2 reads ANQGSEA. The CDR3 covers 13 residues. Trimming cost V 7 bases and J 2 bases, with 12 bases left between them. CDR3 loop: CSAGPLTYNEQFF. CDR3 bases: TGCAGCGCTGGGCCTCTGACCTACAATGAGCAGTTCTTC.